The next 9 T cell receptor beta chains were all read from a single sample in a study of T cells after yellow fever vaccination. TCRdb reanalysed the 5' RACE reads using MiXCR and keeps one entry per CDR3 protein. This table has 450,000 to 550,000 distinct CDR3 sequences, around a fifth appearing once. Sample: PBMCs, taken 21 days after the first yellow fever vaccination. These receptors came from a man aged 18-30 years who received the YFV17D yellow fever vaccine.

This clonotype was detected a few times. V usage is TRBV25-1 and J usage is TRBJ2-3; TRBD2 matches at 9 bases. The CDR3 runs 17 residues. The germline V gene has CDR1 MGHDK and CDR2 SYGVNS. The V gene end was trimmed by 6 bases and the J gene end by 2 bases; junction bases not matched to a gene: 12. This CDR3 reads CASSPAAGTSHTDTQYF. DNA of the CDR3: TGTGCCAGCAGCCCCGCCGCCGGGACTAGCCACACAGATACGCAGTATTTT.

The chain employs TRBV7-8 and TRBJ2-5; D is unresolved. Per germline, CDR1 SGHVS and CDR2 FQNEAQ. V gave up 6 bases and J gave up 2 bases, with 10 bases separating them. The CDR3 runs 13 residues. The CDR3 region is CASRLSGQETQYF. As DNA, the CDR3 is TGTGCCAGCAGATTATCGGGTCAAGAGACCCAGTACTTC.

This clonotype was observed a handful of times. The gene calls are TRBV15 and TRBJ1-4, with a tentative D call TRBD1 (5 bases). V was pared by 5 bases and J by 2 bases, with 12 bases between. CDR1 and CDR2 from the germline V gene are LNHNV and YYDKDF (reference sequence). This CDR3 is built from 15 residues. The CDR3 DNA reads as TGTGCCACCAGCGTCGGGGGGTGGACTAATGAAAAACTGTTTTTT. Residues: CATSVGGWTNEKLFF.

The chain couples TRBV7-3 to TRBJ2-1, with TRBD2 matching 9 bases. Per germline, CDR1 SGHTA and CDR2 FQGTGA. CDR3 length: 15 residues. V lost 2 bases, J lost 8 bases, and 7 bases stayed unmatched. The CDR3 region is CASSLVLAGVYEQFF. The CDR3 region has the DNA TGTGCCAGCAGCTTAGTTTTAGCGGGGGTTTATGAGCAGTTCTTC.

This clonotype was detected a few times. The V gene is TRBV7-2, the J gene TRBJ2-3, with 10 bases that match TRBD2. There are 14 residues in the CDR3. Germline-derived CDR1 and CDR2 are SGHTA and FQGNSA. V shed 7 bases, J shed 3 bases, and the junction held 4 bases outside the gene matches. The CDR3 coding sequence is TGTGCCAGCACTAGCGGGGGCCCTACAGATACGCAGTATTTT. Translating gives CASTSGGPTDTQYF.

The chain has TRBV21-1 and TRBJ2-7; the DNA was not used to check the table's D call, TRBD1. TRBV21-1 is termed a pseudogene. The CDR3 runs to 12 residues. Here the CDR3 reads CARRWRGLEQYF. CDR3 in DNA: TGTGCCAGACGTTGGAGGGGGCTCGAGCAGTACTTC.

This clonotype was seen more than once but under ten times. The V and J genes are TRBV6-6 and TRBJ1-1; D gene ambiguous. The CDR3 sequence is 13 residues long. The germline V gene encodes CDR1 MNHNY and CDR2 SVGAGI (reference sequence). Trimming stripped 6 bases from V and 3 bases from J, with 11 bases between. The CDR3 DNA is TGTGCCAGCAGAGCAGGTGGGCACACTGAAGCTTTCTTT. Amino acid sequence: CASRAGGHTEAFF.

CDR3 loop: CASSPGTIIPSGELFF. For the CDR3, the DNA is TGTGCCAGCAGTCCCGGGACTATCATCCCGTCCGGGGAGCTGTTTTTT. This chain uses TRBV11-2 with TRBJ2-2; 7 bases fit TRBD2. CDR3 length equals 16 residues. The germline V gene encodes CDR1 SGHAT and CDR2 FQNNGV. V shed 6 bases and J 6 bases; nucleotides not matched to a gene: 13.

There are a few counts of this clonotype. The CDR3 DNA reads as TGCGCCAGCAGCTACCGGGCGCGTAAGGGTGACACTGAAGCTTTCTTT. Its translation is CASSYRARKGDTEAFF. The J gene is TRBJ1-1, the V gene TRBV5-1; D is uncertain. The CDR3 covers 16 residues. Germline V gene data show CDR1 as SGHRS and CDR2 as YFSETQ. The ends were cut back, 3 bases at V and 3 bases at J, with 18 bases in the middle.